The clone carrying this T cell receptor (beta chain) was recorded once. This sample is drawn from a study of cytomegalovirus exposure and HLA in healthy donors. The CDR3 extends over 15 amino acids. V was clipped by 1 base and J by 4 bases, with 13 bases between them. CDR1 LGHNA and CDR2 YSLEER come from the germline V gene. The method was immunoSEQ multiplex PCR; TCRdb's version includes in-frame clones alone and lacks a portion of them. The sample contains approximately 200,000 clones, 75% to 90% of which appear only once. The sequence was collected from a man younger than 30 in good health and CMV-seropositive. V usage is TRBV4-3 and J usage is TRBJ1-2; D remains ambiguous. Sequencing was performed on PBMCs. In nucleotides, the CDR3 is TGCGCCAGCAGCCAAGGGCAGAACCCGGGCTATGGCTACACCTTC. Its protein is CASSQGQNPGYGYTF.